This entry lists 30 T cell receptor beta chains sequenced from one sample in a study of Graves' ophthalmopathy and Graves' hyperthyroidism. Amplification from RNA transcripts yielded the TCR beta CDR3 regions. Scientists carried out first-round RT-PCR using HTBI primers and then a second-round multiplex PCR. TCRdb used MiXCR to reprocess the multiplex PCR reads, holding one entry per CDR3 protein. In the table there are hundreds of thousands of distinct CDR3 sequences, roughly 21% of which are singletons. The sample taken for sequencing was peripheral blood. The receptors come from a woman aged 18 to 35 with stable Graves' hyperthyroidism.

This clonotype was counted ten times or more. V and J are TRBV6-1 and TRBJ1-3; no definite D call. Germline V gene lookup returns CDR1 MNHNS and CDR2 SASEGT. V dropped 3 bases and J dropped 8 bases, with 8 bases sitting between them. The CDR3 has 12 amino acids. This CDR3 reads CASSDSSHTIYF. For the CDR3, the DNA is TGTGCCAGCAGTGATTCGTCCCACACCATATATTTT.

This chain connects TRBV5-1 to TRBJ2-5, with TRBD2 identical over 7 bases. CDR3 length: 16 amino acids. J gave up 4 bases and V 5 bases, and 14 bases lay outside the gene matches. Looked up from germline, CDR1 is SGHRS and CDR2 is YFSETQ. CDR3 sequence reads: CASRPRSSGIGETQYF. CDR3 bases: TGCGCCAGCAGACCACGCTCTAGCGGCATTGGAGAGACCCAGTACTTC.

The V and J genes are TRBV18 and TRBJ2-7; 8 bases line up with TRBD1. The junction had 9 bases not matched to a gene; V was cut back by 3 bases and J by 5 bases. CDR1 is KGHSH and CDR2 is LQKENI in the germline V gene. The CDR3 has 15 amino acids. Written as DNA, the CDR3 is TGTGCCAGCTCACCCAGGGGGCGTTTGAGCGACGAGCAGTACTTC. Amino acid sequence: CASSPRGRLSDEQYF.

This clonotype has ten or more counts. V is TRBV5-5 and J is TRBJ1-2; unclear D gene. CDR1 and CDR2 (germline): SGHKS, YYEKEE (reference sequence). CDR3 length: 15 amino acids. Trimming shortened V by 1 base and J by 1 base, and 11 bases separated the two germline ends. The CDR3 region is CASSLKRPVNYGYTF. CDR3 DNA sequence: TGTGCCAGCAGCTTGAAGAGACCAGTTAACTATGGCTACACCTTC.

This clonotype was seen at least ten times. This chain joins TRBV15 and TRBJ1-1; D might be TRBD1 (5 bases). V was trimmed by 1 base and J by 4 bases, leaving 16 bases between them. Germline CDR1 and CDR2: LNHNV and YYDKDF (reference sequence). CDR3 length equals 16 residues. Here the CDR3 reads CATSRAFRNGGTEAFF. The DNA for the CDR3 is TGTGCCACCAGCAGAGCTTTCAGAAACGGGGGCACTGAAGCTTTCTTT.

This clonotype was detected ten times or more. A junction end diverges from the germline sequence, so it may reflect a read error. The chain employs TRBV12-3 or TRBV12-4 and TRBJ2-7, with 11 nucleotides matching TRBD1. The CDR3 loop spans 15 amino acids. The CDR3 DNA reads TGTGCCGGCAGTTTAGCCGGGACAGGGGGAAGGAAGCAGTACTTC. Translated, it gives CAGSLAGTGGRKQYF.

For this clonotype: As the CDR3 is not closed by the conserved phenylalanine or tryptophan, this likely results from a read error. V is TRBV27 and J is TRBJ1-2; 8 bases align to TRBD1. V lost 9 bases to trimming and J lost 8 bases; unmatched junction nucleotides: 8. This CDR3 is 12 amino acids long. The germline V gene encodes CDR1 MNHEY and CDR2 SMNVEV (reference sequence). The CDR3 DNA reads TGTGCCAGTCGAAGGACAGGGCGCGGCTACACCTAC. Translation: CASRRTGRGYTY.

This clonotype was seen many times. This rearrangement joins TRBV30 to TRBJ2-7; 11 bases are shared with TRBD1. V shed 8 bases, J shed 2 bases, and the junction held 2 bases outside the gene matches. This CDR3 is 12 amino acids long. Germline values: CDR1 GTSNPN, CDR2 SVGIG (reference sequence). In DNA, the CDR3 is TGTGCCCTGGGACAGGGGGCCTACGAGCAGTACTTC. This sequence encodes CALGQGAYEQYF.

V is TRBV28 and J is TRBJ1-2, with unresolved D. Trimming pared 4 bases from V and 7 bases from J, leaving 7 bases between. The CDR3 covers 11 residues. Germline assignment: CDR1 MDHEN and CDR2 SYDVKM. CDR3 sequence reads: CASSSSLGYTF. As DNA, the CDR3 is TGTGCCAGCAGTTCCAGCCTTGGCTACACCTTC.

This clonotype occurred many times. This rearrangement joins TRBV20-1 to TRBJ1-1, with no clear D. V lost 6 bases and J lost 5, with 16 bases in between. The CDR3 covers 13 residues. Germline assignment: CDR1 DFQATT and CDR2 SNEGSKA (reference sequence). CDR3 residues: CSARDWGATEAFF. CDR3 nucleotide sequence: TGCAGTGCGAGGGATTGGGGAGCTACTGAAGCTTTCTTT.

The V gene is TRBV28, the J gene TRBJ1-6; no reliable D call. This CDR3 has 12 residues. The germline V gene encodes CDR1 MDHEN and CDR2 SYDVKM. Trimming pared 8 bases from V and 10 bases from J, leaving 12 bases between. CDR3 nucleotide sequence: TGTGCCAGCTTAGCGGCAAACTCACCCCTCCACTTT. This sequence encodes CASLAANSPLHF.

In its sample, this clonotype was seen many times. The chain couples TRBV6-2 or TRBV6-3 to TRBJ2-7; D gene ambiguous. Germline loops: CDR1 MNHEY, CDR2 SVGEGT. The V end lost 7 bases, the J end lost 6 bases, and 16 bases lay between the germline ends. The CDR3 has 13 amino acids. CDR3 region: CASTSDYRFEQYF. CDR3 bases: TGTGCCAGCACCTCTGATTATAGGTTCGAGCAGTACTTC.

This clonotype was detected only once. CDR3 coding DNA: TGTGCCAGCTCACCGCCGCAGGCGCCCTTCTATGGCTACACCTTC. Its protein is CASSPPQAPFYGYTF. The chain carries TRBV18 and TRBJ1-2; unclear D gene. The CDR3 spans 15 residues. V lost 3 bases to trimming and J lost 4 bases, with 15 bases between them. Germline V lookup: CDR1 KGHSH, CDR2 LQKENI.

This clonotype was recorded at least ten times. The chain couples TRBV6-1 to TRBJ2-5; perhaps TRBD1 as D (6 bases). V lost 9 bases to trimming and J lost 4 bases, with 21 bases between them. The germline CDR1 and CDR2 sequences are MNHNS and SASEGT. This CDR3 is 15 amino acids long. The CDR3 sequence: CASKNPRGLIETQYF. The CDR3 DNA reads TGTGCCAGTAAGAACCCTAGGGGGTTAATAGAGACCCAGTACTTC.

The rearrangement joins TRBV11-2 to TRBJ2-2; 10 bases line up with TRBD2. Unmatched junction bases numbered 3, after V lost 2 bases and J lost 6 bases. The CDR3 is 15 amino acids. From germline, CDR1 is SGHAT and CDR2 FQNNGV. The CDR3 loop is CASSLLSGRAGELFF. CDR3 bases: TGTGCCAGCAGCTTATTAAGCGGGAGGGCCGGGGAGCTGTTTTTT.

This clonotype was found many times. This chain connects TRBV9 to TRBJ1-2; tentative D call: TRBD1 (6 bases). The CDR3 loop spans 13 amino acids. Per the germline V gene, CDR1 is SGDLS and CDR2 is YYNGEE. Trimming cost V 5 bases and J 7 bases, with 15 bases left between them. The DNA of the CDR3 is TGTGCCAGCAGGGGGACACCCCAGGGTGGCTACACCTTC. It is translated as CASRGTPQGGYTF.

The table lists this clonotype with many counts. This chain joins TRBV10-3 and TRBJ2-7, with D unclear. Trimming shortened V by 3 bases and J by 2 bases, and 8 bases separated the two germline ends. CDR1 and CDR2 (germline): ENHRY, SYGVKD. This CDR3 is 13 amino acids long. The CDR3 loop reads CAISEGITYEQYF. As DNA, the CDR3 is TGTGCCATCAGTGAAGGGATTACCTACGAGCAGTACTTC.

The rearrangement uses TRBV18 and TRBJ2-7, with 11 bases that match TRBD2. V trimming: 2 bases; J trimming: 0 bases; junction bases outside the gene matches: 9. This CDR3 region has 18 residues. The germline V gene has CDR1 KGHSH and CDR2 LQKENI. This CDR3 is CASSPAAVAGGSSYEQYF. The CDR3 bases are TGTGCCAGCTCACCAGCGGCGGTAGCGGGAGGGAGCTCCTACGAGCAGTACTTC.

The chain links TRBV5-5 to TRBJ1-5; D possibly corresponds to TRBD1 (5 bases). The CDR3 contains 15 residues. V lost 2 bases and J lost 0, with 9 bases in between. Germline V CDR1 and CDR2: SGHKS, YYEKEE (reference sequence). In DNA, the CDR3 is TGTGCCAGCAGCTTATTAGGGGATAGCAATCAGCCCCAGCATTTT. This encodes CASSLLGDSNQPQHF.

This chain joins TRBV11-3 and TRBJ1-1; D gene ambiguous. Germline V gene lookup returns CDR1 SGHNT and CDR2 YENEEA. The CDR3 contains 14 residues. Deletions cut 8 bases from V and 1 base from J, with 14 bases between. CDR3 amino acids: CASGRAAGNTEAFF. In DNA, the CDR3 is TGTGCCAGCGGTCGGGCGGCAGGGAACACTGAAGCTTTCTTT.

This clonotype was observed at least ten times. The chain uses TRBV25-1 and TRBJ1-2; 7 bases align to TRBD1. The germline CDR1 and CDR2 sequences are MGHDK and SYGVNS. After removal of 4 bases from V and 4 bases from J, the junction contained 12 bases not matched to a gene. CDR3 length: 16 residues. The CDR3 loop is CASSASPGTASYGYTF. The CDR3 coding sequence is TGTGCCAGCAGTGCCTCCCCCGGGACAGCATCCTATGGCTACACCTTC.

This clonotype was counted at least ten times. The CDR3 DNA follows: TGTGCCATCAGTGGTGCGAGCGGGAGGCCAAACACCGGGGAGCTGTTTTTT. This codes for CAISGASGRPNTGELFF. The J gene is TRBJ2-2, the V gene TRBV10-3, with 9 bases identical to TRBD2. Germline V gene data show CDR1 as ENHRY and CDR2 as SYGVKD. The CDR3 contains 17 residues. With 4 bases clipped from V and 2 bases from J, the junction kept 8 bases outside the gene matches.

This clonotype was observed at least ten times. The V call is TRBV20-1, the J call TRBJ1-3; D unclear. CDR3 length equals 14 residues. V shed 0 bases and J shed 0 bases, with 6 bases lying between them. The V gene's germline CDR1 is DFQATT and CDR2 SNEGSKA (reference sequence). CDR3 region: CSARDSDSGNTIYF. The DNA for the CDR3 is TGCAGTGCTAGAGATTCGGACTCTGGAAACACCATATATTTT.

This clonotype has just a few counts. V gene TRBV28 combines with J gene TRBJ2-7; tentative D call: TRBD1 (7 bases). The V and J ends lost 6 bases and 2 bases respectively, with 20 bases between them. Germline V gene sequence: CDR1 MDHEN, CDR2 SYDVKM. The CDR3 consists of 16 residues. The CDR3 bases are TGTGCCAGCAGCCTCCCGCGGGCGGGACAGACCTACGAGCAGTACTTC. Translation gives CASSLPRAGQTYEQYF.

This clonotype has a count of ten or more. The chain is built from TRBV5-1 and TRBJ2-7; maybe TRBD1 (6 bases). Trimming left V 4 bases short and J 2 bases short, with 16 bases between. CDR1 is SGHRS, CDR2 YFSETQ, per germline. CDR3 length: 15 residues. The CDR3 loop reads CASSGGWGGAYEQYF. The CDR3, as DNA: TGCGCCAGCAGCGGGGGCTGGGGTGGAGCCTACGAGCAGTACTTC.

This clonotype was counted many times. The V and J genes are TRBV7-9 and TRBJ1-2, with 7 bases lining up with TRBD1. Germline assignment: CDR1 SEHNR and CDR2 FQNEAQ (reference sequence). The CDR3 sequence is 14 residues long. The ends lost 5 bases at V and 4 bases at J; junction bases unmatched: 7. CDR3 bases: TGTGCCAGCAGCCCCGGGACAGTCCTCTATGGCTACACCTTC. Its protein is CASSPGTVLYGYTF.

The CDR3 region is CASSLRTAHGPQHF. The CDR3 DNA sequence: TGTGCCAGCAGTTTGAGAACAGCCCACGGGCCCCAGCATTTT. The V call is TRBV12-3 or TRBV12-4, the J call TRBJ1-5, with D unresolved. The CDR3 is 14 residues long. The ends were cut back, 3 bases at V and 9 bases at J, with 15 bases in the middle.

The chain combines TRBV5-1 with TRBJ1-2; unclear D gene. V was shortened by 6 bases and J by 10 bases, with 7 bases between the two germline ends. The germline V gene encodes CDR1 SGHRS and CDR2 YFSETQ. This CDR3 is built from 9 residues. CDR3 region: CASNPNYTF. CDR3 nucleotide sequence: TGCGCCAGCAACCCCAACTACACCTTC.

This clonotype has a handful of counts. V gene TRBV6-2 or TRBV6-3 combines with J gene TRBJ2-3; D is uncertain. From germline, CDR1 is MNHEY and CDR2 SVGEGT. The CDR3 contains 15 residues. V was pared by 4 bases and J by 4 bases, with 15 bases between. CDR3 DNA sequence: TGTGCCAGCAGTTGGTGGGGAACCAGCCCAGATACGCAGTATTTT. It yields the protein CASSWWGTSPDTQYF.

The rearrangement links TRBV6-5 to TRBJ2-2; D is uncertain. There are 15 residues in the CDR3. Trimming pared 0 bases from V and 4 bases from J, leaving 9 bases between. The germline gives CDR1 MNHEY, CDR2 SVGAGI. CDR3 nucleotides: TGTGCCAGCAGTTACTCCCTGACGGGCACCGGGGAGCTGTTTTTT. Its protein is CASSYSLTGTGELFF.